This TCR beta chain was sequenced for a study of T cell responses to AZD1222 COVID-19 vaccine. Notes on the study in general: White British donors predominated, females outnumbered males, and clonal diversity was possibly underestimated. Just a handful of AZD1222 recipients were seropositive at baseline. Spike-wide vaccine-associated CD4 TCRs dominated at 160-218 and 743-854. Nearly half of unique spike-specific TCRs reportedly avoided B.1.351 and B.1.1.7 mutated regions.

This table comes from immunoSEQ multiplex PCR, and its TCRdb copy is limited to in-frame clones, with some not included. The profile shows fewer than 150,000 clones, 70% to 85% of them singletons. In the case of this clone: Its antigen is unknown.

The specimen comprised peripheral blood, sampled on day 0 of AZD1222 vaccination. The clonotype was recovered from an adult in good health.

The CDR3 DNA is TGTGCCAGTAAAGATCTGGTGAGGAATCAGCCCCAGCATTTT. Amino acid sequence: CASKDLVRNQPQHF. The genes are TRBV19 and TRBJ1-5; D uncertain. CDR1 is LNHDA and CDR2 is SQIVND in the germline V gene (reference sequence). V lost 7 bases and J 4 bases, leaving 14 bases between the germline ends. The CDR3 is made up of 14 amino acids.